The T cell receptor beta chain under discussion was sequenced for a study of T-cell memory formation after mild COVID-19. Each CDR3 protein is one row after TCRdb ran MiXCR on the 5' RACE reads. Among 250,000 to 350,000 distinct CDR3 sequences, more than 13% were seen once, and the ten largest hold around 23%. The germline V gene has CDR1 KGHDR and CDR2 SFDVKD. This CDR3 has 15 residues. V lost 7 bases and J lost 1; bases outside the gene matches: 5. This chain connects TRBV24-1 to TRBJ2-1; 8 bases line up with TRBD1. The sequence came from a man aged 18 to 30 who had mild COVID-19 (a few samples of this study predate the infection). Cell type and time point are not known. The sequenced sample was PBMCs or a T cell subset sorted from them (not recorded which). CDR3 nucleotide sequence: TGTGCCACCAGAGGGACAGGAGATTCCTACAATGAGCAGTTCTTC. It specifies CATRGTGDSYNEQFF.